Included here is one T cell receptor beta chain sequence, with context. RNA transcripts gave rise to amplified TCR beta CDR3 regions. Carried out on the TCR CDR3, a first-round RT-PCR used the HTBI primer set. From the multiplex PCR reads, TCRdb called clonotypes with MiXCR, one entry per CDR3 protein. Of 480,000 or so distinct CDR3 sequences listed, about 15% are singletons. This sample was included in a study of T cells in Graves' hyperthyroidism and ophthalmopathy. This CDR3 spans 13 amino acids. Between the trimmed V and J ends, which lost 1 base and 3 bases, there was a span of 5 bases. Looked up from germline, CDR1 is SGHTA and CDR2 is FQGTGA.

The source is a woman under 30 with Graves' hyperthyroidism. Sequenced: blood. The V gene is TRBV7-3, the J gene TRBJ2-3, with D uncertain. CDR3 in amino acids: CASSLIRTDTQYF. In DNA, the CDR3 is TGTGCCAGCAGCTTAATACGGACAGATACGCAGTATTTT.